This T cell receptor (beta chain) was captured in a study of T cell repertoires in cytomegalovirus infection (dated by TCRdb to about 2019). Regarding the study in general: The HLA type of each donor mattered for the analysis, because public TCR beta signatures pointed to carriage of CMV infection along with the matching HLA type.

On the study overall, not on this receptor specifically: The ex vivo response was dominated by HLA-C-restricted CMV-specific TCR beta clonotypes, and the single most frequent clonotype in two of eight donors was supplied by these HLA-C-restricted clonotypes. In both this cohort and an independent cohort of 352 donors, the cumulative frequency of public TCR beta family members distinguished carriers of CMV infection plus the relevant HLA type.

Worth noting for this clonotype: What antigen it recognizes has not been identified. Per-base qualities were not stored, and no clone one base away is much larger.

For sequencing, an Illumina HiSeq 1500 was employed. Clones were called with MiXCR by TCRdb after fastp trimmed the public reads at Q25, and only in-frame beta chains were retained. Rows matching on CDR3 protein sequence are summarized as one entry with the most common DNA and genes. The sample data list about 140,000 distinct CDR3 sequences, and about 6.3% of these were observed just once. The ten largest account for around 17% of the sample. The germline V gene supplies CDR1 SGDLS and CDR2 YYNGEE. Taken from cysteine to phenylalanine, the CDR3 has 13 residues. CDR3 DNA only is kept here, 39 bases in frame from base 1. V is clipped by 0 bases and J by 3 bases, and the sequence between their germline boundaries is 6 bases long.

This sequence was found in a human donor in good health (CMV status not recorded). Some clones in this sample may be carry-over from other donors' samples. The rearrangement combines TRBV9 with TRBJ2-5; TRBD2 is possibly the D segment (6 matching bases). What was sequenced was PBMCs. CDR3 region: CASSVGGEETQYF. The nucleotide sequence is TGTGCCAGCAGCGTAGGCGGGGAAGAGACCCAGTACTTC.